Listed here are 5 T cell receptor beta chains from one sample, sequenced in a study of CD8+CD57+ T cells in acquired aplastic anemia. Investigators profiled TCR beta VDJ and CDR3 from genomic DNA template. One entry per CDR3 protein results from TCRdb running MiXCR on the reads. This sample has 100,000 to 130,000 distinct CDR3 sequences, with 51% found just once. Specimen: sorted CD4+, CD8+, or CD8+CD57+ T cells (not recorded which) from PBMCs. The receptors originated from a human donor in good health, serving as a control.

Ten or more counts support this clonotype. The chain links TRBV6-1 to TRBJ2-1, with D hard to call. Germline V gene sequence: CDR1 MNHNS, CDR2 SASEGT. V shed 4 bases and J shed 2 bases, with 12 bases lying between them. The CDR3 consists of 15 residues. In nucleotides, the CDR3 is TGTGCCAGCAGTGCTGACGAGTGGGCCTACAATGAGCAGTTCTTC. Translating gives CASSADEWAYNEQFF.

The V and J genes are TRBV11-2 and TRBJ2-3, with unresolved D. The germline V gene encodes CDR1 SGHAT and CDR2 FQNNGV. Between the trimmed V and J ends, which lost 1 base and 3 bases, there was a span of 8 bases. The CDR3 is made up of 14 amino acids. CDR3 DNA: TGTGCCAGCAGCTTAGTAGATACAACAGATACGCAGTATTTT. As protein: CASSLVDTTDTQYF.

CDR3 amino acids: CASSNTGRSGNTIYF. The CDR3 DNA reads as TGTGCCAGTAGTAACACGGGCCGCTCTGGAAACACCATATATTTT. The chain employs TRBV19 and TRBJ1-3; D ambiguous. Trimming removed 4 bases at V and 0 bases at J, with 10 bases between. Germline V CDR1 and CDR2: LNHDA, SQIVND (reference sequence). The CDR3 runs 15 residues.

This clonotype occurred many times. The chain has TRBV19 and TRBJ1-2; D is undetermined. Germline V gene lookup returns CDR1 LNHDA and CDR2 SQIVND (reference sequence). The germline V and J ends were trimmed by 7 bases and 8 bases, with 17 bases remaining between them. The CDR3 totals 13 residues. DNA for the CDR3: TGTGCCAGTACCCTCCGGGGTTCATACGGCTACACCTTC. Protein sequence: CASTLRGSYGYTF.

Many counts were recorded for this clonotype. The gene calls are TRBV24-1 and TRBJ1-2; 8 bases line up with TRBD1. The CDR3 contains 16 residues. With V trimmed by 4 bases and J by 1 base, 7 bases remained unmatched. The germline gives CDR1 KGHDR, CDR2 SFDVKD. This CDR3 reads CATSDPDRGDNYGYTF. The CDR3 DNA follows: TGTGCCACCAGTGACCCCGACAGGGGTGATAACTATGGCTACACCTTC.